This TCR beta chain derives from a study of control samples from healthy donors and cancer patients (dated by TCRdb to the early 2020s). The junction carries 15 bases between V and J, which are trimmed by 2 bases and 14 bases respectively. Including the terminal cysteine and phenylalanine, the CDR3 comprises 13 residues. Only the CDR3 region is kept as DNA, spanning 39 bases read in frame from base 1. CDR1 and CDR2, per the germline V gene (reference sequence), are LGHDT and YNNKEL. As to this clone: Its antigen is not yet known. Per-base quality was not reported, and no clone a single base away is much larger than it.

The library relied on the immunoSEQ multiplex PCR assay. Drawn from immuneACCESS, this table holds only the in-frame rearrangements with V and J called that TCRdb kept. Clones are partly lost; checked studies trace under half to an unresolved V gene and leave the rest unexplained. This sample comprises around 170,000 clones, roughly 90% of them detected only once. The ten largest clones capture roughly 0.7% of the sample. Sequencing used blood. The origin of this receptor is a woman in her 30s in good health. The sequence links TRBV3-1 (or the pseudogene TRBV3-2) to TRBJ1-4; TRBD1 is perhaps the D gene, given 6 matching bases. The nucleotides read TGTGCCAGCAGCCAAAATAAAGGGGGTGTGCTGTTTTTT. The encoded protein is CASSQNKGGVLFF.